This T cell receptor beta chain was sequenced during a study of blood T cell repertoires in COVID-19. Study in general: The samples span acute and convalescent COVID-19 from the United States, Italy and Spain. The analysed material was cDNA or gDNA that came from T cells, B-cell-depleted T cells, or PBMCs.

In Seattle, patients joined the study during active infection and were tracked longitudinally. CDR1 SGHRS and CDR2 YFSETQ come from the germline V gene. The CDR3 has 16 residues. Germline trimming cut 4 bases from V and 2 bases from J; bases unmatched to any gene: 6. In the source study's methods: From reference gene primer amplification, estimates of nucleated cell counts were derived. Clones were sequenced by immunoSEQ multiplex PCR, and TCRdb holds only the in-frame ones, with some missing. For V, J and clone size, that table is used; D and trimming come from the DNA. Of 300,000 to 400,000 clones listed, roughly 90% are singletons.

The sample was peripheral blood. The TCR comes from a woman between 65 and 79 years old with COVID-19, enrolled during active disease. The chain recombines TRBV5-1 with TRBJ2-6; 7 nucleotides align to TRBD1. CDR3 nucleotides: TGCGCCAGCAGCCCCACCCAGGGGGCTGGGGCCAACGTCCTGACTTTC. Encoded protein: CASSPTQGAGANVLTF.